One sample yielded the 32 T cell receptor beta chains listed below, sequenced in a study of regulatory T cells in long-lasting Graves disease. Documented time point: newly diagnosed GD, antithyroid drugs for less than 3 months. Construction of the TCR library relied on RNA isolated from PBMCs. Combining iRepertoire HTBI primers with Arm-PCR of CDR3 regions, the authors built TCR beta libraries. TCRdb re-called the multiplex PCR reads through MiXCR, storing one row per CDR3 protein. In the table there are some 370,000 distinct CDR3 sequences, about 11% of which are singletons. Separately, the same data were catalogued under a study of T cells in Graves' hyperthyroidism and ophthalmopathy.

Sequences were derived from peripheral blood mononuclear cells (PBMCs), sampled at new diagnosis, from a patient treated with antithyroid drugs. Every receptor here comes from a woman under 30 with Graves disease.

Many counts were recorded for this clonotype. V gene TRBV13 combines with J gene TRBJ2-1; D is ambiguous. CDR1 is PRHDT and CDR2 is FYEKMQ in the germline V gene (reference sequence). V was cut by 5 bases and J by 9 bases, with 8 bases left in between. CDR3 length: 11 residues. CDR3 nucleotide sequence: TGTGCCAGCAGCGACCGAGGTGAGCAGTTCTTC. This sequence encodes CASSDRGEQFF.

This clonotype has ten or more counts. The rearrangement joins TRBV6-5 to TRBJ2-7, with TRBD1 as a possible D gene (6 bases). The CDR3 has 16 residues. Germline loops: CDR1 MNHEY, CDR2 SVGAGI. V lost 4 bases and J lost 2, with 18 bases in between. CDR3 residues: CASSLLRTEIAYEQYV. CDR3 nucleotides: TGTGCCAGCAGTTTATTAAGGACAGAAATAGCCTACGAGCAGTACGTC.

This clonotype was seen at least ten times. The CDR3, as DNA: TGTGCCAGCAGTGAATATCGGGAGGGGAATGAGCAGTTCTTC. Translation: CASSEYREGNEQFF. The rearrangement uses TRBV2 and TRBJ2-1; the match to TRBD2 covers 8 bases. Germline V lookup: CDR1 SNHLY, CDR2 FYNNEI. The junction had 4 bases not matched to a gene; V was cut back by 2 bases and J by 7 bases. The CDR3 has 14 residues.

This clonotype has only a few counts. The chain combines TRBV7-2 with TRBJ2-1; TRBD2 agrees at 8 bases. This CDR3 spans 16 amino acids. Germline loops: CDR1 SGHTA, CDR2 FQGNSA. Trimming took 5 bases from V and 6 from J; bases not matched to a gene: 12. The CDR3 DNA reads TGTGCCAGCAGCCCAGACAGACTAGCGACCCGCAATGAGCAGTTCTTC. Amino acids: CASSPDRLATRNEQFF.

This clonotype was found a few times. V and J are TRBV28 and TRBJ1-6, with D unclear. The CDR3 is made up of 17 amino acids. The V end lost 6 bases, the J end lost 1 base, and 16 bases lay between the germline ends. Germline CDR1 MDHEN, CDR2 SYDVKM. CDR3 sequence reads: CASSFISHGSYNSPLHF. The CDR3 DNA follows: TGTGCCAGCAGCTTCATCAGCCACGGGTCCTATAATTCACCCCTCCACTTT.

This clonotype was observed many times. This sequence joins TRBV9 and TRBJ2-5; the D gene is possibly TRBD2 (6 bases). Germline V lookup: CDR1 SGDLS, CDR2 YYNGEE. Trimming shortened V by 0 bases and J by 1 base, and 7 bases separated the two germline ends. The CDR3 is made up of 14 amino acids. CDR3 region: CASSVVGGQETQYF. The CDR3 nucleotides read TGTGCCAGCAGCGTAGTGGGGGGCCAAGAGACCCAGTACTTC.

This clonotype was recorded many times. The chain joins TRBV6-9 to TRBJ2-1; a possible D gene is TRBD1 (5 bases). Germline V gives CDR1 MNHGY, CDR2 SVAAGI. The CDR3 has 15 residues. With 3 bases removed from V and 8 bases from J, the gap between germline ends came to 17 bases. The CDR3 spells CASSYWQGINDEQFF. The CDR3 nucleotides are TGTGCCAGCAGTTACTGGCAGGGAATAAACGATGAGCAGTTCTTC.

This clonotype has a count of ten or more. V is TRBV10-3 and J is TRBJ1-4; no clear D. The CDR3 extends over 16 amino acids. Between the trimmed V and J ends, which lost 2 bases and 4 bases, there was a span of 14 bases. The germline CDR1 and CDR2 sequences are ENHRY and SYGVKD. The chain's CDR3 is CAISEGVGKGNEKLFF. CDR3 bases: TGTGCCATCAGTGAGGGAGTTGGGAAGGGTAATGAAAAACTGTTTTTT.

In this sample, this clonotype turned up many times. J is TRBJ2-1 and V is TRBV7-2; D gene uncertain. From germline, CDR1 is SGHTA and CDR2 FQGNSA. Trimming cost V 5 bases and J 4 bases, with 12 bases left between them. There are 14 residues in the CDR3. The CDR3 is CASSLRTAYNEQFF. The CDR3 DNA reads as TGTGCCAGCAGCCTCCGGACGGCTTACAATGAGCAGTTCTTC.

V is TRBV7-3 and J is TRBJ1-2, with D possibly being TRBD1 (5 bases). The germline gives CDR1 SGHTA, CDR2 FQGTGA. The V end was cut by 4 bases, the J end by 3 bases, with 21 bases between. The CDR3 contains 17 residues. CDR3 sequence: CASSYAPGPQPDYGYTF. The CDR3, as DNA: TGTGCCAGCAGCTACGCTCCGGGACCCCAACCCGACTATGGCTACACCTTC.

This clonotype appeared many times. The genes are TRBV28 and TRBJ2-7; 10 bases are a match to TRBD1. The CDR3 is 15 amino acids. V lost 4 bases to trimming and J lost 5 bases; unmatched junction nucleotides: 8. CDR1 is MDHEN, CDR2 SYDVKM, per germline. The CDR3 reads CASSSRGTGVHEQYV. The CDR3 bases are TGTGCCAGCAGTTCCCGGGGGACAGGGGTCCACGAGCAGTACGTC.

The sample holds many counts of this clonotype. The CDR3: CSATPSIDSPLHF. CDR3 in DNA: TGCAGTGCTACCCCAAGTATTGATTCACCCCTCCACTTT. The chain couples TRBV20-1 to TRBJ1-6; no definite D call. Germline V gene sequence: CDR1 DFQATT, CDR2 SNEGSKA (reference sequence). The CDR3 is 13 amino acids. Trimming removed 4 bases from V and 8 bases from J, with 12 bases in between.

This clonotype was seen ten or more times. This sequence joins TRBV9 and TRBJ1-3; D gene unclear. Germline assignment: CDR1 SGDLS and CDR2 YYNGEE. There are 16 residues in the CDR3. V was cut by 0 bases and J by 0 bases, with 10 bases left in between. This chain's CDR3 is CASSVDSGRSGNTIYF. The CDR3 region has the DNA TGTGCCAGCAGCGTAGATAGCGGGCGCTCTGGAAACACCATATATTTT.

Many counts were recorded for this clonotype. The chain recombines TRBV9 with TRBJ2-1; the D call may be TRBD1 or TRBD2 (5 bases each). This CDR3 region has 18 residues. Trimming stripped 0 bases from V and 4 bases from J, with 20 bases between. CDR1 is SGDLS and CDR2 is YYNGEE in the germline V gene. The CDR3 coding sequence is TGTGCCAGCAGCGTAGGGGTAGGGGCCTTAGCGACTTACAATGAGCAGTTCTTC. This encodes CASSVGVGALATYNEQFF.

The sample holds many counts of this clonotype. This chain uses TRBV19 with TRBJ1-1, with 7 positions matching TRBD1. Trimming took 6 bases from V and 7 from J; bases not matched to a gene: 5. The CDR3 contains 12 residues. Germline CDR1 LNHDA, CDR2 SQIVND (reference sequence). CDR3 sequence: CASSPRGYEAFF. DNA for the CDR3: TGTGCCAGTAGCCCCAGGGGGTATGAAGCTTTCTTT.

This clonotype has at least ten counts. V is TRBV5-1 and J is TRBJ2-1; the match to TRBD2 covers 12 bases. Germline CDR1 SGHRS, CDR2 YFSETQ. The V gene end was trimmed by 0 bases and the J gene end by 0 bases; junction bases not matched to a gene: 4. The CDR3 sequence is 18 residues long. CDR3 nucleotide sequence: TGCGCCAGCAGCTTGGCCGGACTAGCGGGATTCTCCTACAATGAGCAGTTCTTC. Amino acids: CASSLAGLAGFSYNEQFF.

This clonotype was found many times. The genes are TRBV7-2 and TRBJ2-1, with 10 bases aligning to TRBD2. The junction had 13 bases not matched to a gene; V was cut back by 5 bases and J by 9 bases. Germline values: CDR1 SGHTA, CDR2 FQGNSA. The CDR3 loop spans 16 amino acids. The CDR3 region has the DNA TGTGCCAGCAGCCCCTTTGCTAGCGGGAGTATGCGTGAGCAGTTCTTC. It yields the protein CASSPFASGSMREQFF. The complete variable domain, with remaining parts taken from reference TRBV7-2 and TRBJ2-1, reads GAGVSQSPSNKVTEKGKDVELRCDPISGHTALYWYRQSLGQGLEFLIYFQGNSAPDKSGLPSDRFSAERTGGSVSTLTIQRTQQEDSAVYLCASSPFASGSMREQFFGPGTRLTVL.

The table lists this clonotype with many counts. The chain recombines TRBV11-2 with TRBJ2-1; TRBD2 matches 14 bases. The CDR3 length is 18 residues. CDR1 is SGHAT, CDR2 FQNNGV, per germline. V dropped 5 bases and J dropped 5; count of bases not matched to a gene: 11. The CDR3 DNA reads as TGTGCCAGCAGCCCAGGGACTAGCGGGAGACGGGTTAACAATGAGCAGTTCTTC. It yields the protein CASSPGTSGRRVNNEQFF.

The chain links TRBV20-1 to TRBJ1-2; D might be TRBD1 (5 bases). CDR3 length: 13 amino acids. Germline CDR1 reads DFQATT; CDR2 reads SNEGSKA (reference sequence). Between the trimmed V and J ends, which lost 5 bases and 4 bases, there was a span of 14 bases. The DNA for the CDR3 is TGCAGTGCTCCGAACTGGGGACTCTATGGCTACACCTTC. It encodes CSAPNWGLYGYTF.

Concerning this clonotype itself: Germline is not matched at one junction end, which may reflect a read error. V gene TRBV4-3 combines with J gene TRBJ2-4, with D tentatively TRBD1 or TRBD2 (5 bases each). The CDR3 extends over 14 amino acids. The germline V gene has CDR1 LGHNA and CDR2 YSLEER. The CDR3 nucleotides read TGCGCCAGCAGCCCGGGGCTGGGGTCCGACATTCAGTGCTTC. Translated: CASSPGLGSDIQCF.

This clonotype was found a few times. V and J are TRBV6-2 or TRBV6-3 and TRBJ2-7; TRBD1 aligns across 11 bases. The CDR3 runs 17 residues. Germline trimming cut 2 bases from V and 3 bases from J; bases unmatched to any gene: 9. Germline CDR1 MNHEY, CDR2 SVGEGT. CDR3 sequence (DNA): TGTGCCAGCAGTTACCAAATTACCGGGACAGGGGGCTACGAGCAGTACTTC. Its translation is CASSYQITGTGGYEQYF.

V gene TRBV15 combines with J gene TRBJ1-2, with TRBD1 identical over 7 bases. V lost 6 bases, J lost 7 bases, and 8 bases stayed unmatched. CDR3 length: 13 residues. The germline gives CDR1 LNHNV, CDR2 YYDKDF (reference sequence). The CDR3 nucleotides read TGTGCCACCAGACCTCAGGGGGGGGGTGGCTACACCTTC. Encoded protein: CATRPQGGGGYTF.

This clonotype was seen at least ten times. The chain is built from TRBV7-8 and TRBJ2-7; TRBD2 matches at 8 bases. With V trimmed by 3 bases and J by 5 bases, 9 bases remained unmatched. This CDR3 is built from 15 residues. Germline CDR1 reads SGHVS; CDR2 reads FQNEAQ. The CDR3 sequence: CASSFWAGTSNEQYF. Written as DNA, the CDR3 is TGTGCCAGCAGCTTTTGGGCGGGGACTAGTAACGAGCAGTACTTC. The full variable domain, rest sourced from reference TRBV7-8 and TRBJ2-7, is GAGVSQSPRYKVAKRGQDVALRCDPISGHVSLFWYQQALGQGPEFLTYFQNEAQLDKSGLPSDRFFAERPEGSVSTLKIQRTQQEDSAVYLCASSFWAGTSNEQYFGPGTRLTVT.

In this sample, this clonotype turned up many times. V is TRBV11-2 and J is TRBJ2-1; 8 nucleotides line up with TRBD2. J was trimmed by 0 bases and V by 5 bases; bases with no gene match: 18. The V gene's germline CDR1 is SGHAT and CDR2 FQNNGV. The CDR3 has 20 residues. The CDR3, as DNA: TGTGCCAGCAGCCCCGCTGGCGGGAGGTCCCGCTGGAGCTCCTACAATGAGCAGTTCTTC. It encodes CASSPAGGRSRWSSYNEQFF.

This clonotype was found many times. The rearrangement joins TRBV6-2 or TRBV6-3 to TRBJ1-3; D is unclear. V was trimmed by 5 bases and J by 0 bases, leaving 17 bases between them. Germline V gene data show CDR1 as MNHEY and CDR2 as SVGEGT. CDR3 length equals 17 residues. The CDR3 region is CASSEGLGRISGNTIYF. CDR3 coding DNA: TGTGCCAGCAGTGAAGGCTTGGGCAGGATCTCTGGAAACACCATATATTTT.

The sample holds many counts of this clonotype. The chain joins TRBV12-3 or TRBV12-4 to TRBJ1-1; D might be TRBD1 (6 bases). CDR3 length: 15 amino acids. V was trimmed by 5 bases and J by 1 base, leaving 14 bases between them. The chain's CDR3 is CASSGDGTQNTEAFF. CDR3 nucleotide sequence: TGTGCCAGCAGTGGGGATGGGACACAGAACACTGAAGCTTTCTTT.

This clonotype appeared many times. The rearrangement joins TRBV13 to TRBJ2-3; no clear D gene. The CDR3 extends over 14 amino acids. CDR1 PRHDT and CDR2 FYEKMQ come from the germline V gene (reference sequence). The V end lost 2 bases, the J end lost 2 bases, and 8 bases lay between the germline ends. The CDR3 DNA sequence: TGTGCCAGCAGCTTATCTCCTAACACAGATACGCAGTATTTT. Translated: CASSLSPNTDTQYF.

The table lists this clonotype with many counts. The chain recombines TRBV7-9 with TRBJ2-5, with a possible D match to TRBD2 (6 bases). Germline CDR1 and CDR2: SEHNR and FQNEAQ (reference sequence). The CDR3 consists of 13 residues. Trimming pared 5 bases from V and 3 bases from J, leaving 10 bases between. DNA for the CDR3: TGTGCCAGCAGCCCGATAGCGGAAGAGACCCAGTACTTC. As protein: CASSPIAEETQYF.

This clonotype was observed a few times. CDR3 in amino acids: CASSPGLAVTGELFF. The CDR3 DNA is TGTGCCAGCAGCCCGGGACTAGCGGTAACCGGGGAGCTGTTTTTT. The gene calls are TRBV25-1 and TRBJ2-2, with 11 bases identical to TRBD2. Germline values: CDR1 MGHDK, CDR2 SYGVNS. V was clipped by 6 bases and J by 5 bases; unmatched bases: 5. The CDR3 spans 15 residues.

In the case of this clonotype: No conserved phenylalanine or tryptophan ends this CDR3, so it is likely a read error. The V and J genes are TRBV4-3 and TRBJ1-5; D is ambiguous. CDR1 LGHNA and CDR2 YSLEER come from the germline V gene. The CDR3 totals 15 residues. The ends were cut back, 0 bases at V and 5 bases at J, with 11 bases in the middle. CDR3 in amino acids: CASSQDPGSDQPQHL. The CDR3 DNA follows: TGCGCCAGCAGCCAAGATCCCGGTTCGGATCAGCCCCAGCATCTT.

This clonotype was observed many times. The chain combines TRBV7-9 with TRBJ1-1, with D tentatively TRBD1 (5 bases). V dropped 2 bases and J dropped 5 bases, with 15 bases sitting between them. The CDR3 has 15 residues. Germline V gene lookup returns CDR1 SEHNR and CDR2 FQNEAQ (reference sequence). CDR3 nucleotide sequence: TGTGCCAGCAGCTTAATTTGGGTTGGGGGGACTGAAGCTTTCTTT. Its translation: CASSLIWVGGTEAFF.

The CDR3 sequence: CASSGGTQLTDTQYF. Here the CDR3 DNA reads TGTGCCAGCAGCGGAGGGACTCAACTCACAGATACGCAGTATTTT. The chain is built from TRBV5-6 and TRBJ2-3, with D tentatively TRBD2 (6 bases). V was shortened by 4 bases and J by 2 bases, with 14 bases between the two germline ends. The CDR3 totals 15 residues. Germline V gene lookup returns CDR1 SGHDT and CDR2 YYEEEE. Filled out from reference TRBV5-6 and TRBJ2-3, the complete variable domain reads DAGVTQSPTHLIKTRGQQVTLRCSPKSGHDTVSWYQQALGQGPQFIFQYYEEEERQRGNFPDRFSGHQFPNYSSELNVNALLLGDSALYLCASSGGTQLTDTQYFGPGTRLTVL.